This passage covers 28 T cell receptor beta chains from one sample sequenced in a study of PD-L1 blockade in urothelial cancer. The data were produced by immunoSEQ multiplex PCR, yet TCRdb's version contains in-frame clones alone and is incomplete. The table lists approximately 100,000 clones, approximately 91% of them singletons. The material was PBMCs, obtained around atezolizumab (anti-PD-L1) treatment. The source of these receptors is a woman at least 80 years old with urothelial cancer.

V is TRBV2 and J is TRBJ2-5; D remains unclear. V was pared by 8 bases and J by 2 bases, with 6 bases between. Germline lookup yields CDR1 SNHLY and CDR2 FYNNEI. This CDR3 contains 11 residues. CDR3 bases: TGTGCCAGCGAGCTACAAGAGACCCAGTACTTC. Protein product: CASELQETQYF.

The gene calls are TRBV9 and TRBJ2-1; perhaps TRBD2 as D (7 bases). CDR3 length equals 15 residues. Between the trimmed V and J ends, which lost 1 base and 2 bases, there was a span of 10 bases. Germline CDR1 is SGDLS and CDR2 is YYNGEE. The CDR3 DNA follows: TGTGCCAGCAGCGTAAGCGGGGACACCTACAATGAGCAGTTCTTC. As protein: CASSVSGDTYNEQFF.

The rearrangement uses TRBV29-1 and TRBJ2-1, with 11 bases lining up with TRBD1. The CDR3 has 18 amino acids. The junction had 17 bases not matched to a gene; V was cut back by 1 base and J by 9 bases. CDR1 is SQVTM, CDR2 ANQGSEA, per germline. CDR3 amino acids: CSVEGTYRGGQGGTEQFF. CDR3 coding DNA: TGCAGCGTTGAAGGTACCTATCGAGGGGGACAGGGGGGCACTGAGCAGTTCTTC.

The chain recombines TRBV7-3 with TRBJ1-5; 10 bases align to TRBD1. The CDR3 runs to 18 residues. Trimming cost V 2 bases and J 0 bases; bases outside gene matches: 7. The V gene's germline CDR1 is SGHTA and CDR2 FQGTGA. Here the CDR3 DNA reads TGTGCCAGCAGCTTACAAAGGGGACAGGGGTATAGCAATCAGCCCCAGCATTTT. It is translated as CASSLQRGQGYSNQPQHF.

The V and J genes are TRBV28 and TRBJ1-1; D call uncertain. This CDR3 has 12 amino acids. Germline V gene data show CDR1 as MDHEN and CDR2 as SYDVKM. V lost 5 bases and J lost 1, with 5 bases in between. CDR3: CASSPRNTEAFF. CDR3 DNA: TGTGCCAGCAGTCCCCGGAACACTGAAGCTTTCTTT.

The chain links TRBV5-6 to TRBJ1-3; D possibly corresponds to TRBD1 (5 bases). Trimming stripped 2 bases from V and 0 bases from J, with 15 bases between. The germline gives CDR1 SGHDT, CDR2 YYEEEE. The CDR3 spans 17 residues. The CDR3 DNA reads as TGTGCCAGCAGCTTCGAAGGGGCCCTGAACTCTGGAAACACCATATATTTT. The encoded protein is CASSFEGALNSGNTIYF.

This clone showed up just a few times. This chain connects TRBV27 to TRBJ1-5; no clear D. V lost 5 bases, J lost 0 bases, and 8 bases lay in between. Germline assignment: CDR1 MNHEY and CDR2 SMNVEV (reference sequence). The CDR3 sequence is 14 residues long. CDR3 loop: CASSVYSSNQPQHF. Written as DNA, the CDR3 is TGTGCCAGCAGTGTATACAGTAGCAATCAGCCCCAGCATTTT.

J is TRBJ2-2 and V is TRBV4-2; D gene uncertain. This CDR3 contains 13 residues. The germline V and J ends were trimmed by 1 base and 7 bases, with 7 bases remaining between them. Germline V gene data show CDR1 as LGHNA and CDR2 as YNFKEQ. The CDR3 spells CASSQGGVGELFF. The CDR3 nucleotides are TGTGCCAGCAGCCAAGGAGGTGTCGGGGAGCTGTTTTTT.

J is TRBJ1-3 and V is TRBV11-2; D gene uncertain. V lost 2 bases and J 0 bases, leaving 20 bases between the germline ends. The CDR3 length is 19 residues. Germline V gene data show CDR1 as SGHAT and CDR2 as FQNNGV. CDR3 protein: CASSLSGSRITNSGNTIYF. The CDR3 DNA reads TGTGCCAGCAGCTTAAGTGGTAGTCGGATAACTAACTCTGGAAACACCATATATTTT.

A few counts support this clone. The V call is TRBV11-2, the J call TRBJ2-4; D perhaps matches TRBD1 (6 bases). Trimming took off 3 bases at V and 0 bases at J, with 9 bases between the two ends. The CDR3 runs 15 residues. Germline CDR1 SGHAT, CDR2 FQNNGV. DNA of the CDR3: TGTGCCAGCAGCTTGGGGGCTTTAGCCAAAAACATTCAGTACTTC. Protein product: CASSLGALAKNIQYF.

The chain recombines TRBV9 with TRBJ2-7, with 8 nucleotides matching TRBD1. V was clipped by 0 bases and J by 4 bases; unmatched bases: 12. CDR1 is SGDLS, CDR2 YYNGEE, per germline. The CDR3 spans 17 residues. The CDR3 DNA reads TGTGCCAGCAGCGTAGGGGGGCGGCAGGGGGCAGGGTACGAGCAGTACTTC. It translates to CASSVGGRQGAGYEQYF.

The chain links TRBV7-9 to TRBJ2-5; perhaps TRBD2 as D (6 bases). The CDR3 extends over 14 amino acids. CDR1 SEHNR and CDR2 FQNEAQ come from the germline V gene (reference sequence). V was pared by 1 base and J by 2 bases, with 8 bases between. The CDR3 loop is CASSLVRGQETQYF. The CDR3 DNA follows: TGTGCCAGCAGCTTAGTTCGGGGGCAAGAGACCCAGTACTTC.

This chain joins TRBV25-1 and TRBJ2-2, with TRBD2 identical over 7 bases. V lost 1 base, J lost 3 bases, and 5 bases stayed unmatched. The CDR3 sequence is 16 residues long. The germline CDR1 and CDR2 sequences are MGHDK and SYGVNS. This chain's CDR3 is CASSEWGGEHTGELFF. The CDR3 DNA reads TGTGCCAGCAGTGAATGGGGAGGGGAGCACACCGGGGAGCTGTTTTTT.

The chain combines TRBV19 with TRBJ2-5; D gene uncertain. The germline V gene encodes CDR1 LNHDA and CDR2 SQIVND (reference sequence). Trimming removed 4 bases from V and 1 base from J, with 7 bases in between. The CDR3 totals 13 residues. CDR3 amino acids: CASSTNSQETQYF. CDR3 in DNA: TGTGCCAGTAGTACAAACAGCCAAGAGACCCAGTACTTC. Full variable domain (rest looked up from reference TRBV19 and TRBJ2-5): DGGITQSPKYLFRKEGQNVTLSCEQNLNHDAMYWYRQDPGQGLRLIYYSQIVNDFQKGDIAEGYSVSREKKESFPLTVTSAQKNPTAFYLCASSTNSQETQYFGPGTRLLVL.

This chain links TRBV19 with TRBJ2-2; 8 bases align to TRBD1. The CDR3 is 17 residues long. J gave up 2 bases and V 4 bases, and 9 bases lay outside the gene matches. Germline lookup yields CDR1 LNHDA and CDR2 SQIVND (reference sequence). This CDR3 is CASSTLRQGRNTGELFF. The CDR3 nucleotides are TGTGCCAGTAGTACCCTACGACAGGGGAGAAACACCGGGGAGCTGTTTTTT.

V and J are TRBV7-9 and TRBJ2-5, with D perhaps TRBD1 (6 bases). The germline V and J ends were trimmed by 5 bases and 2 bases, with 12 bases remaining between them. CDR1 and CDR2 from the germline V gene are SEHNR and FQNEAQ (reference sequence). The CDR3 totals 14 residues. The CDR3: CASSRRTEQETQYF. Written as DNA, the CDR3 is TGTGCCAGCAGCCGCCGGACAGAACAAGAGACCCAGTACTTC.

A single count supports this clone. Here the CDR3 reads CASRLLASYEQYF. The CDR3 DNA sequence: TGTGCCAGCAGACTTCTAGCGTCCTACGAGCAGTACTTC. The chain combines TRBV5-5 with TRBJ2-7, with D perhaps TRBD2 (6 bases). This CDR3 comprises 13 residues. The germline V and J ends were trimmed by 5 bases and 1 base, with 10 bases remaining between them. From germline, CDR1 is SGHKS and CDR2 YYEKEE (reference sequence). The entire variable domain, with the rest obtained from reference TRBV5-5 and TRBJ2-7, is as follows: DAGVTQSPTHLIKTRGQQVTLRCSPISGHKSVSWYQQVLGQGPQFIFQYYEKEERGRGNFPDRFSARQFPNYSSELNVNALLLGDSALYLCASRLLASYEQYFGPGTRLTVT.

J is TRBJ2-2 and V is TRBV6-1; 10 nucleotides align to TRBD1. The CDR3 sequence is 18 residues long. Germline assignment: CDR1 MNHNS and CDR2 SASEGT. V shed 4 bases, J shed 6 bases, and the junction held 14 bases outside the gene matches. For the CDR3, the DNA is TGTGCCAGCAGTGGGGCTCAGAAGTGGGACAGGGGTGCCGGGGAGCTGTTTTTT. This encodes CASSGAQKWDRGAGELFF.

This chain connects TRBV18 to TRBJ2-1; possible D gene TRBD1, 6 bases. Germline values: CDR1 KGHSH, CDR2 LQKENI. The V end was cut by 6 bases, the J end by 6 bases, with 24 bases between. The CDR3 runs 17 residues. CDR3 amino acids: CASSRGTGKASVNEQFF. As DNA, the CDR3 is TGTGCCAGCTCTCGCGGTACAGGGAAGGCTAGTGTCAATGAGCAGTTCTTC.

In its sample, this clone was seen once. This chain connects TRBV10-1 to TRBJ1-1, with no clear D. Per germline, CDR1 WNHNN and CDR2 SYGVQD (reference sequence). V dropped 3 bases and J dropped 5 bases, with 10 bases sitting between them. This CDR3 comprises 13 residues. As DNA, the CDR3 is TGCGCCAGCAGTGACCCAGGAGGGACTGAAGCTTTCTTT. As protein: CASSDPGGTEAFF.

This chain uses TRBV7-8 with TRBJ2-7; TRBD2 matches at 10 bases. Unmatched junction bases numbered 8, after V lost 2 bases and J lost 7 bases. CDR1 and CDR2 (germline): SGHVS, FQNEAQ. The CDR3 totals 15 residues. For the CDR3, the DNA is TGTGCCAGCAGCTTAATCCAGGCGACTAGCGGGGAGCAGTACTTC. It codes for CASSLIQATSGEQYF.

The genes are TRBV19 and TRBJ2-7; possibly TRBD2 for D (6 bases). V lost 5 bases and J 3 bases, leaving 14 bases between the germline ends. CDR3 length: 14 residues. The germline CDR1 and CDR2 sequences are LNHDA and SQIVND (reference sequence). As DNA, the CDR3 is TGTGCCAGTAGTTTGAGCGGGTTGGGCTACGAGCAGTACTTC. Amino acids: CASSLSGLGYEQYF.

The chain is built from TRBV10-1 and TRBJ2-7; 9 positions match TRBD1. After removal of 2 bases from V and 7 bases from J, the junction contained 6 bases not matched to a gene. The CDR3 covers 14 residues. Germline V gives CDR1 WNHNN, CDR2 SYGVQD (reference sequence). The CDR3 DNA follows: TGCGCCAGCAGTGAGGAGGGACAGGGTGCGGAGCAGTACTTC. This codes for CASSEEGQGAEQYF.

The chain joins TRBV7-7 to TRBJ2-5; 10 bases map to TRBD2. Germline trimming cut 1 base from V and 5 bases from J; bases unmatched to any gene: 7. The CDR3 contains 16 residues. Germline CDR1 is SSHAT and CDR2 is FNYEAQ (reference sequence). CDR3 in amino acids: CASSLGPAGGQETQYF. The CDR3 DNA sequence: TGTGCCAGCAGCTTAGGGCCAGCGGGAGGGCAGGAGACCCAGTACTTC.

J is TRBJ2-5 and V is TRBV5-1; D is undetermined. The CDR3 sequence is 11 residues long. Trimming left V 6 bases short and J 5 bases short, with 8 bases between. Germline V gene lookup returns CDR1 SGHRS and CDR2 YFSETQ. CDR3 DNA sequence: TGCGCCAGCACATTAGAGGAGACCCAGTACTTC. Residues: CASTLEETQYF.

This chain joins TRBV6-4 and TRBJ1-1, with a possible D match to TRBD1 (6 bases). Trimming cost V 5 bases and J 1 base, with 11 bases left between them. Germline V gene data show CDR1 as MRHNA and CDR2 as SNTAGT. The CDR3 is 14 amino acids. CDR3 in amino acids: CASSPDRSNTEAFF. For the CDR3, the DNA is TGTGCCAGCAGTCCCGACAGGTCGAACACTGAAGCTTTCTTT.

The rearrangement links TRBV9 to TRBJ2-1; a weak D match, TRBD1 (5 bases). CDR1 and CDR2 from the germline V gene are SGDLS and YYNGEE. CDR3 size: 15 residues. The V end was cut by 0 bases, the J end by 0 bases, with 7 bases between. The CDR3 DNA follows: TGTGCCAGCAGCGTAGGGGGCACCTCCTACAATGAGCAGTTCTTC. The encoded protein is CASSVGGTSYNEQFF.

This clone was seen a few times. The V and J genes are TRBV5-1 and TRBJ1-1; perhaps TRBD1 as D (6 bases). V was shortened by 5 bases and J by 2 bases, with 13 bases between the two germline ends. Germline V gene data show CDR1 as SGHRS and CDR2 as YFSETQ. CDR3 length: 14 amino acids. In DNA form, the CDR3 reads TGCGCCAGCAGTCGAGACAGGATCAACACTGAAGCTTTCTTT. The encoded protein is CASSRDRINTEAFF.